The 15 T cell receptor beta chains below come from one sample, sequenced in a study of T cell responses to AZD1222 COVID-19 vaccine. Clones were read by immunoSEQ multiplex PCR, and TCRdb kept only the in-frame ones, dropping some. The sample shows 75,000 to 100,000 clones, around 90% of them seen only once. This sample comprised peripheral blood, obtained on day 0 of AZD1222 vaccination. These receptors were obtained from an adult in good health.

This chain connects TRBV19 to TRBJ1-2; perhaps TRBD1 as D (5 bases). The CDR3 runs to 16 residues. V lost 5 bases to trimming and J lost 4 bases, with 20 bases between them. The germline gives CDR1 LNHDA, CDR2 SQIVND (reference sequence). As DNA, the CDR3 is TGTGCCAGTAGTCCTATCACTAACGACAGAGTCTATGGCTACACCTTC. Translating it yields CASSPITNDRVYGYTF. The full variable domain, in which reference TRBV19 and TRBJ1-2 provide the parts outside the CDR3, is DGGITQSPKYLFRKEGQNVTLSCEQNLNHDAMYWYRQDPGQGLRLIYYSQIVNDFQKGDIAEGYSVSREKKESFPLTVTSAQKNPTAFYLCASSPITNDRVYGYTFGSGTRLTVV.

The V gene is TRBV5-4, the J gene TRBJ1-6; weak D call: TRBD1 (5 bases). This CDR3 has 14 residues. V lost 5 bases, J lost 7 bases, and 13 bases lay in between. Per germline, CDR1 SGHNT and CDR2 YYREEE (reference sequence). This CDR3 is CASRSQGKNSPLHF. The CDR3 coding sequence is TGTGCCAGCAGATCCCAGGGTAAAAATTCACCCCTCCACTTT.

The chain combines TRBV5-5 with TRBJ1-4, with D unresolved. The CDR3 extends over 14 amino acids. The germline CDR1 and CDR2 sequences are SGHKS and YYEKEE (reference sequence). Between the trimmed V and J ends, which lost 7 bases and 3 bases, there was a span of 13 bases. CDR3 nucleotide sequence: TGTGCCAGCCGGCGGGGAAATGCTAATGAAAAACTGTTTTTT. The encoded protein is CASRRGNANEKLFF.

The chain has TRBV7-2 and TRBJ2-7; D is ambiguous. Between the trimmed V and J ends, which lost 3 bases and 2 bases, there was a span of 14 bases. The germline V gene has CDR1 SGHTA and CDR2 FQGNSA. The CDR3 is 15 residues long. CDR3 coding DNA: TGTGCCAGCAGCTTGGTTTTCGTCCAGGCCTACGAGCAGTACTTC. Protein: CASSLVFVQAYEQYF.

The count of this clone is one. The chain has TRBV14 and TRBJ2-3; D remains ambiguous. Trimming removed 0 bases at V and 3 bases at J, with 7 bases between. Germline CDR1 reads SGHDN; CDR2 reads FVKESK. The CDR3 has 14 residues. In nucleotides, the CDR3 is TGTGCCAGCAGCCAAGATATGATAACAGATACGCAGTATTTT. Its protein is CASSQDMITDTQYF.

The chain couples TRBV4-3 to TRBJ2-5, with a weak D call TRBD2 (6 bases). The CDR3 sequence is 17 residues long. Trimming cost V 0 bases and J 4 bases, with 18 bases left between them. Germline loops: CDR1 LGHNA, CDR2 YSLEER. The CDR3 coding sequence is TGCGCCAGCAGCCAAGAGGTGACTCCTCTGGAGGGAGAGACCCAGTACTTC. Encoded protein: CASSQEVTPLEGETQYF.

The DNA of the CDR3 is TGTGCCAGCAGCTTCACAGGGGCAGATACGCAGTATTTT. Amino acid sequence: CASSFTGADTQYF. The chain carries TRBV7-9 and TRBJ2-3, with TRBD1 identical over 7 bases. Germline CDR1 SEHNR, CDR2 FQNEAQ (reference sequence). This CDR3 has 13 amino acids. Trimming at V came to 3 bases and at J to 4 bases, leaving 1 base not matched to a gene.

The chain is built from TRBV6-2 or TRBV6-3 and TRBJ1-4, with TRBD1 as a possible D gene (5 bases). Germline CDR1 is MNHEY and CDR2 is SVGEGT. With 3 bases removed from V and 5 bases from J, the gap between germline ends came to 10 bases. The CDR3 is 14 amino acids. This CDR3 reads CASSYTGPNEKLFF. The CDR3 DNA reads TGTGCCAGCAGTTATACGGGACCCAATGAAAAACTGTTTTTT.

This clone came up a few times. The CDR3 here is CAISGGVNSPLHF. The CDR3 nucleotides are TGTGCCATCAGTGGGGGGGTCAATTCACCCCTCCACTTT. This sequence joins TRBV10-3 and TRBJ1-6; possible D gene TRBD1, 5 bases. The V end was cut by 4 bases, the J end by 7 bases, with 8 bases between. CDR1 ENHRY and CDR2 SYGVKD come from the germline V gene. The CDR3 contains 13 residues.

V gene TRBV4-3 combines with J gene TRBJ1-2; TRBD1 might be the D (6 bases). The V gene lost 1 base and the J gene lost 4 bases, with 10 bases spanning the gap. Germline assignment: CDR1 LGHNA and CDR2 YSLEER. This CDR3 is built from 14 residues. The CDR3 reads CASSQAGDFYGYTF. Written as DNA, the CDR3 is TGCGCCAGCAGCCAAGCAGGGGACTTCTATGGCTACACCTTC.

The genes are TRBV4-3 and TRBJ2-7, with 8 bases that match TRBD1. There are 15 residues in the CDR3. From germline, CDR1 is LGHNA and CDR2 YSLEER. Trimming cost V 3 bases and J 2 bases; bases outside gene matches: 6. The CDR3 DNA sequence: TGCGCCAGCAGCCAGCAACAGGGGGTAGCCTACGAGCAGTACTTC. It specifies CASSQQQGVAYEQYF.

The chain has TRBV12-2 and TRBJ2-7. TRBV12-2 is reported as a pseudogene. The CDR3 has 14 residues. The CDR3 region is CRRGLAEFSYEQYF. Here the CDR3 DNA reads TGTAGAAGGGGGCTAGCGGAATTCTCCTACGAGCAGTACTTC.

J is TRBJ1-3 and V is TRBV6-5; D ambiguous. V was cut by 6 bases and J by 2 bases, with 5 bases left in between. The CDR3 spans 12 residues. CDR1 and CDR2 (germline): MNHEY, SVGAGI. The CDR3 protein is CASSTAGNTIYF. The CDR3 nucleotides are TGTGCCAGCAGCACAGCTGGAAACACCATATATTTT.

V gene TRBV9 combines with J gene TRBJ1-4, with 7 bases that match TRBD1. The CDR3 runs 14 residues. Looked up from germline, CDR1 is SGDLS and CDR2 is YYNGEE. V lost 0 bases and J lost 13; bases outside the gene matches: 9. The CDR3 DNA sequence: TGTGCCAGCAGCGTAGACCACGGCAACAGGGGACTGTTTTTT. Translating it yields CASSVDHGNRGLFF. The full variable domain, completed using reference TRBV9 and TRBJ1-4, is DSGVTQTPKHLITATGQRVTLRCSPRSGDLSVYWYQQSLDQGLQFLIQYYNGEERAKGNILERFSAQQFPDLHSELNLSSLELGDSALYFCASSVDHGNRGLFFGSGTQLSVL.

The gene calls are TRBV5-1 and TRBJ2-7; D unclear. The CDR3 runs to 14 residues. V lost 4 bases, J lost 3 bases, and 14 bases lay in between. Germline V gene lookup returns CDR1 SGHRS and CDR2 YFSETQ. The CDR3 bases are TGCGCCAGCAGCCCCTTAGAAGGGAACTACGAGCAGTACTTC. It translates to CASSPLEGNYEQYF. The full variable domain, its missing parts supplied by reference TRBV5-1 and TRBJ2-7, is KAGVTQTPRYLIKTRGQQVTLSCSPISGHRSVSWYQQTPGQGLQFLFEYFSETQRNKGNFPGRFSGRQFSNSRSEMNVSTLELGDSALYLCASSPLEGNYEQYFGPGTRLTVT.